This passage covers 27 T cell receptor beta chains from one sample sequenced in a study of siplizumab effects on memory and regulatory T cells. Clones were sequenced by immunoSEQ multiplex PCR, and TCRdb holds only the in-frame ones, with some missing. Among some 100,000 clones listed, 92% were seen once. The source material was Tregs sorted from blood. All receptors derive from a human donor in good health.

The chain couples TRBV27 to TRBJ2-7; D uncertain. Germline values: CDR1 MNHEY, CDR2 SMNVEV (reference sequence). V lost 2 bases, J lost 4 bases, and 12 bases lay in between. This CDR3 region has 14 residues. CDR3 nucleotides: TGTGCCAGCAGTTTAGCGGCCGGGCCGTACGAGCAGTACTTC. Translated: CASSLAAGPYEQYF.

CDR3 in DNA: TGTGCCAGCAGTGAAGTGACAGACTTGTCTGAGCAGTTCTTC. This sequence encodes CASSEVTDLSEQFF. The J gene is TRBJ2-1, the V gene TRBV2; tentative D call: TRBD1 (5 bases). CDR1 and CDR2 from the germline V gene are SNHLY and FYNNEI. The CDR3 has 14 amino acids. The V end lost 1 base, the J end lost 9 bases, and 13 bases lay between the germline ends.

The chain links TRBV6-1 to TRBJ1-2, with a tentative D call TRBD1 (6 bases). V was clipped by 7 bases and J by 2 bases, with 11 bases between them. CDR3 length: 13 amino acids. CDR1 MNHNS and CDR2 SASEGT come from the germline V gene. The CDR3 sequence is CASIRGANYGYTF. In nucleotides, the CDR3 is TGTGCCAGCATCCGGGGGGCAAACTATGGCTACACCTTC.

The rearrangement joins TRBV27 to TRBJ1-2; a weak D match, TRBD1 (6 bases). Germline CDR1 is MNHEY and CDR2 is SMNVEV (reference sequence). The CDR3 has 14 residues. Trimming shortened V by 6 bases and J by 2 bases, and 13 bases separated the two germline ends. CDR3 residues: CASSRYRENYGYTF. Here the CDR3 DNA reads TGTGCCAGCAGCCGCTACAGGGAAAACTATGGCTACACCTTC.

This chain joins TRBV7-9 and TRBJ2-2; no firm D call. Germline CDR1 is SEHNR and CDR2 is FQNEAQ (reference sequence). V lost 1 base and J 7 bases, leaving 4 bases between the germline ends. CDR3 length: 12 amino acids. The CDR3: CASSLDVGELFF. The CDR3 nucleotides are TGTGCCAGCAGCTTAGACGTCGGGGAGCTGTTTTTT. The full variable domain, completed using reference TRBV7-9 and TRBJ2-2, is DTGVSQNPRHKITKRGQNVTFRCDPISEHNRLYWYRQTLGQGPEFLTYFQNEAQLEKSRLLSDRFSAERPKGSFSTLEIQRTEQGDSAMYLCASSLDVGELFFGEGSRLTVL.

The chain combines TRBV28 with TRBJ2-7, with no clear D. V lost 6 bases, J lost 1 base, and 13 bases lay in between. The CDR3 loop spans 14 amino acids. Germline values: CDR1 MDHEN, CDR2 SYDVKM. The chain's CDR3 is CASRRDGVSYEQYF. For the CDR3, the DNA is TGTGCCAGCAGGAGAGATGGGGTTTCCTACGAGCAGTACTTC.

The chain couples TRBV4-1 to TRBJ2-1, with a possible D match to TRBD2 (6 bases). This CDR3 is 14 amino acids long. V dropped 3 bases and J dropped 8 bases, with 14 bases sitting between them. Germline CDR1 reads MGHRA; CDR2 reads YSYEKL. For the CDR3, the DNA is TGCGCCAGCAGCCAGGAGGGGTTAGCCGATGAGCAGTTCTTC. This gives the protein CASSQEGLADEQFF.

This clone is a singleton in its sample. This rearrangement joins TRBV2 to TRBJ1-6; the D is unclear. Germline CDR1 is SNHLY and CDR2 is FYNNEI. This CDR3 comprises 14 residues. The V gene lost 1 base and the J gene lost 3 bases, with 4 bases spanning the gap. CDR3 loop: CASSEGYYNSPLHF. CDR3 nucleotide sequence: TGTGCCAGCAGTGAAGGGTACTATAATTCACCCCTCCACTTT.

This chain links TRBV7-8 with TRBJ1-5, with 12 bases that match TRBD1. The CDR3 contains 17 residues. Germline CDR1 is SGHVS and CDR2 is FQNEAQ. Trimming cost V 5 bases and J 5 bases; bases outside gene matches: 10. CDR3 sequence: CASSPGQGAPLYQPQHF. DNA of the CDR3: TGTGCCAGCAGCCCGGGACAGGGGGCCCCATTATATCAGCCCCAGCATTTT.

V and J are TRBV7-2 and TRBJ2-2; D perhaps matches TRBD1 (5 bases). The CDR3 extends over 14 amino acids. Trimming left V 6 bases short and J 8 bases short, with 16 bases between. Per germline, CDR1 SGHTA and CDR2 FQGNSA. This CDR3 reads CASSITQGGGELFF. The DNA for the CDR3 is TGTGCCAGCAGTATAACCCAGGGTGGTGGGGAGCTGTTTTTT.

This clone was seen once. The rearrangement joins TRBV6-5 to TRBJ1-2, with 9 bases fitting TRBD1. In germline, CDR1 is MNHEY, CDR2 SVGAGI. With V trimmed by 1 base and J by 4 bases, 4 bases remained unmatched. This CDR3 contains 15 residues. The CDR3 DNA sequence: TGTGCCAGCAGTTACTTCCTACAGGGGGCCTATGGCTACACCTTC. Its protein product is CASSYFLQGAYGYTF.

The chain employs TRBV4-2 and TRBJ2-3; D uncertain. CDR3 length equals 15 residues. V dropped 2 bases and J dropped 5 bases, with 14 bases sitting between them. The germline gives CDR1 LGHNA, CDR2 YNFKEQ. The CDR3 bases are TGTGCCAGCAGCCAATCACCCACGTGGGGAGATACGCAGTATTTT. Translating gives CASSQSPTWGDTQYF.

The V gene is TRBV2, the J gene TRBJ2-1; either TRBD1 or TRBD2 may supply D (6 bases each). The CDR3 length is 13 residues. The germline V gene has CDR1 SNHLY and CDR2 FYNNEI. CDR3 coding DNA: TGTATTACAAATAGGGGGGTCACTAATGAGCAGTTCTTC. Its protein is CITNRGVTNEQFF.

V gene TRBV19 combines with J gene TRBJ1-5, with D possibly matching TRBD1 (6 bases). The CDR3 length is 17 residues. Trimming removed 4 bases at V and 0 bases at J, with 16 bases between. Looked up from germline, CDR1 is LNHDA and CDR2 is SQIVND (reference sequence). As DNA, the CDR3 is TGTGCCAGTAGTACCTCACAGGGAGCTGATAGCAATCAGCCCCAGCATTTT. Its protein product is CASSTSQGADSNQPQHF.

The chain has TRBV9 and TRBJ2-1; 10 nucleotides line up with TRBD2. The V segment lost 0 bases and the J segment 4 bases; nucleotides outside the gene matches: 1. This CDR3 has 15 residues. Germline values: CDR1 SGDLS, CDR2 YYNGEE. The CDR3 protein is CASSVELAGYNEQFF. For the CDR3, the DNA is TGTGCCAGCAGCGTAGAACTAGCGGGATACAATGAGCAGTTCTTC.

The V call is TRBV5-1, the J call TRBJ1-4; no definite D call. V lost 4 bases to trimming and J lost 3 bases, with 13 bases between them. This CDR3 is 15 amino acids long. Germline values: CDR1 SGHRS, CDR2 YFSETQ. CDR3 sequence reads: CASSPFRAANEKLFF. The CDR3 coding sequence is TGCGCCAGCAGCCCCTTCCGGGCTGCTAATGAAAAACTGTTTTTT.

The chain links TRBV2 to TRBJ1-2, with a possible D match to TRBD1 (5 bases). The CDR3 covers 14 residues. Trimming pared 2 bases from V and 7 bases from J, leaving 14 bases between. CDR1 and CDR2 from the germline V gene are SNHLY and FYNNEI. CDR3 sequence (DNA): TGTGCCAGCAGTGAATTCCGGGGCGAGCGTGGCTACACCTTC. This encodes CASSEFRGERGYTF.

The rearrangement joins TRBV5-1 to TRBJ2-1; TRBD1 matches 12 bases. In germline, CDR1 is SGHRS, CDR2 YFSETQ. This CDR3 region has 15 residues. The junction had 6 bases not matched to a gene; V was cut back by 4 bases and J by 7 bases. The CDR3 bases are TGCGCCAGCAGCCAGCCGGGACAGGGGGCTAATGAGCAGTTCTTC. This sequence encodes CASSQPGQGANEQFF.

This rearrangement joins TRBV2 to TRBJ2-5; D tentatively fits TRBD1 or TRBD2 (7 bases each). TRBJ2-7 explains the end of the DNA better; the J call may be wrong. Germline CDR1 SNHLY, CDR2 FYNNEI. CDR3 length equals 12 residues. In DNA form, the CDR3 reads TGTGCCAGTACAGGGGAGGGGTACGAGCAGTACTTC. Translation gives CASTGEGYEQYF.

V is TRBV7-9 and J is TRBJ1-1, with D unclear. Germline CDR1 reads SEHNR; CDR2 reads FQNEAQ (reference sequence). Trimming left V 1 base short and J 0 bases short, with 12 bases between. The CDR3 totals 16 residues. The CDR3 loop is CASSLDRGVMNTEAFF. Here the CDR3 DNA reads TGTGCCAGCAGCTTAGATCGGGGAGTTATGAACACTGAAGCTTTCTTT.

This chain connects TRBV25-1 to TRBJ2-3, with TRBD1 matching 9 bases. Trimming at V came to 5 bases and at J to 2 bases, leaving 5 bases not matched to a gene. The CDR3 extends over 15 amino acids. Germline V gives CDR1 MGHDK, CDR2 SYGVNS. In nucleotides, the CDR3 is TGTGCCAGCAGTAAAGGACAGGGGCTCACAGATACGCAGTATTTT. Its protein is CASSKGQGLTDTQYF.

This sequence joins TRBV11-2 and TRBJ1-2, with D possibly matching TRBD1 (6 bases). CDR3 length: 13 residues. Germline CDR1 is SGHAT and CDR2 is FQNNGV. Trimming took 5 bases from V and 2 from J, leaving 9 bases between them. The CDR3, as DNA: TGTGCCAGCAGCCAAACAGGGAACTATGGCTACACCTTC. Residues: CASSQTGNYGYTF. The full variable domain, its missing parts supplied by reference TRBV11-2 and TRBJ1-2, is EAGVAQSPRYKIIEKRQSVAFWCNPISGHATLYWYQQILGQGPKLLIQFQNNGVVDDSQLPKDRFSAERLKGVDSTLKIQPAKLEDSAVYLCASSQTGNYGYTFGSGTRLTVV.

V and J are TRBV6-5 and TRBJ2-1; 9 bases fit TRBD1. J was trimmed by 8 bases and V by 2 bases; bases with no gene match: 10. Germline V gene data show CDR1 as MNHEY and CDR2 as SVGAGI. The CDR3 extends over 16 amino acids. The CDR3 region is CASSYDSGTGLDEQFF. CDR3 DNA: TGTGCCAGCAGTTACGATTCTGGGACAGGGTTGGATGAGCAGTTCTTC.

J is TRBJ1-2 and V is TRBV16; D gene uncertain. The V gene lost 7 bases and the J gene lost 8 bases, with 17 bases spanning the gap. Germline V gene data show CDR1 as KGHSY and CDR2 as FQNENV. The CDR3 is 13 amino acids. The CDR3 spells CASTNTRSAGYTF. The DNA of the CDR3 is TGTGCCAGCACCAACACTCGGTCGGCGGGCTACACCTTC.

This clone was counted a single time. The V gene is TRBV11-3, the J gene TRBJ2-1; tentatively, D is TRBD1 or TRBD2 (5 bases each). From germline, CDR1 is SGHNT and CDR2 YENEEA. The CDR3 sequence is 15 residues long. V was cut by 5 bases and J by 5 bases, with 16 bases left in between. CDR3 DNA: TGTGCCAGCAGCCGTGGTTGGGACGGACACAATGAGCAGTTCTTC. This gives the protein CASSRGWDGHNEQFF.

The chain combines TRBV7-3 with TRBJ2-5; D is uncertain. V was shortened by 3 bases and J by 4 bases, with 9 bases between the two germline ends. The CDR3 is 13 amino acids. The germline V gene has CDR1 SGHTA and CDR2 FQGTGA. CDR3 region: CASSFGMRETQYF. CDR3 in DNA: TGTGCCAGCAGCTTTGGGATGAGAGAGACCCAGTACTTC.

The CDR3 reads CASTGYNEQFF. The CDR3 coding sequence is TGTGCCAGCACCGGGTACAATGAGCAGTTCTTC. This rearrangement joins TRBV6-1 to TRBJ2-1, with D hard to call. Trimming left V 7 bases short and J 4 bases short, with 5 bases between. The CDR3 is 11 residues long. CDR1 MNHNS and CDR2 SASEGT come from the germline V gene.